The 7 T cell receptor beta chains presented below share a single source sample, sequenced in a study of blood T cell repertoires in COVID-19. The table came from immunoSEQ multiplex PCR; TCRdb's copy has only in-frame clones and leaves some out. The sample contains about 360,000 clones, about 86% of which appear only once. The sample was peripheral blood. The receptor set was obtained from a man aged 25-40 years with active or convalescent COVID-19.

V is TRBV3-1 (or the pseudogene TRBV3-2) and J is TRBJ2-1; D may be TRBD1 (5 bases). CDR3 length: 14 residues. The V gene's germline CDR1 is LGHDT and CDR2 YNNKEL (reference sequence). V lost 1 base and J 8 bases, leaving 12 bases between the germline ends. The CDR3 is CASSQALGLHEQFF. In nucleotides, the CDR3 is TGTGCCAGCAGCCAAGCCTTGGGGCTACATGAGCAGTTCTTC.

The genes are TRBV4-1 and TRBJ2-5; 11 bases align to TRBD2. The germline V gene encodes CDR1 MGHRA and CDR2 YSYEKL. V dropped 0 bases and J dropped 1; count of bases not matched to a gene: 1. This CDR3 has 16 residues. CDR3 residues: CASSQDGTSGQETQYF. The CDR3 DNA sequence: TGCGCCAGCAGCCAAGATGGGACTAGCGGCCAAGAGACCCAGTACTTC.

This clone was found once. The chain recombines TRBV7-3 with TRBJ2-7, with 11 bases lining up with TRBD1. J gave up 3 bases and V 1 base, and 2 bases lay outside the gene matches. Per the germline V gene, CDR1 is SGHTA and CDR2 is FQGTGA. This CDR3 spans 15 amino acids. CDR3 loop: CASSLIGTGGYEQYF. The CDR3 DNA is TGTGCCAGCAGCTTAATTGGGACAGGGGGCTACGAGCAGTACTTC.

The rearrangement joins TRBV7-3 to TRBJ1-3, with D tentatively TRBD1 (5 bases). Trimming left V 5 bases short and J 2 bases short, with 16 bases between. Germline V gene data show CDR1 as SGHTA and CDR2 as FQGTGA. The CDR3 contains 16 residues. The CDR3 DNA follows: TGTGCCAGCAGCCCAATGGGGGGTCGCACTGGAAACACCATATATTTT. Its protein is CASSPMGGRTGNTIYF.

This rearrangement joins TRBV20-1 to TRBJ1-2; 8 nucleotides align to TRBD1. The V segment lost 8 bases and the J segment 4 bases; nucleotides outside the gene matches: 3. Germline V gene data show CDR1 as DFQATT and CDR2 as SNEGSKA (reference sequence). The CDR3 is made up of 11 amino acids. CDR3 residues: CSPGGAYGYTF. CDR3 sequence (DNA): TGCAGTCCAGGGGGCGCCTATGGCTACACCTTC.

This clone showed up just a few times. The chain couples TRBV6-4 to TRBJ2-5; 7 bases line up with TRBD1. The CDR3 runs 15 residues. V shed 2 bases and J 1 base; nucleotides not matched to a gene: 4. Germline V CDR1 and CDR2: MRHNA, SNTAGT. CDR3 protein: CASSDTGQVQETQYF. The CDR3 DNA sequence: TGTGCCAGCAGTGACACTGGACAGGTCCAAGAGACCCAGTACTTC.

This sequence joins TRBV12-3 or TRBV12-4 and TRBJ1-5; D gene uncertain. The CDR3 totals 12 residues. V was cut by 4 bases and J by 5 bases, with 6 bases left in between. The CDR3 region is CASSSTDQPQHF. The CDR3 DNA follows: TGTGCCAGCAGTTCTACCGATCAGCCCCAGCATTTT.